Following are 17 T cell receptor beta chains from one sample sequenced in a study of T cells in Graves' hyperthyroidism and ophthalmopathy. Researchers amplified the TCR beta CDR3 regions from RNA transcripts. Initially, a first-round RT-PCR of the TCR CDR3 employed the HTBI primer set. Via MiXCR, TCRdb re-called the multiplex PCR reads, giving one row per CDR3 protein. The data contain tens of thousands of distinct CDR3 sequences, 45% to 65% of them singletons. Sequencing was performed on peripheral blood or thyroid tissue (not recorded which). The receptor set was obtained from a man aged 18 to 30 with Graves' hyperthyroidism.

The chain has TRBV25-1 and TRBJ2-7; 11 bases line up with TRBD1. The length of the CDR3 is 16 residues. V was clipped by 4 bases and J by 2 bases; unmatched bases: 7. From germline, CDR1 is MGHDK and CDR2 SYGVNS. For the CDR3, the DNA is TGTGCCAGCAGTGTTTCATTGGACAGGGGGCCCTACGAGCAGTACTTC. It is translated as CASSVSLDRGPYEQYF.

The rearrangement joins TRBV30 to TRBJ1-2, with 9 bases matching TRBD1. The V and J ends lost 7 bases and 4 bases, in that order; junction bases with no gene match: 19. The CDR3 has 17 amino acids. CDR1 and CDR2 from the germline V gene are GTSNPN and SVGIG (reference sequence). The CDR3 DNA sequence: TGTGCCTACCAAACCAGGACAGGGGAAATGGTAGGCTATGGCTACACCTTC. The encoded protein is CAYQTRTGEMVGYGYTF. Variable domain in full (rest from reference TRBV30 and TRBJ1-2): SQTIHQWPATLVQPVGSPLSLECTVEGTSNPNLYWYRQAAGRGLQLLFYSVGIGQISSEVPQNLSASRPQDRQFILSSKKLLLSDSGFYLCAYQTRTGEMVGYGYTFGSGTRLTVV.

The chain carries TRBV29-1 and TRBJ2-5; 9 bases fit TRBD1. The CDR3 is made up of 14 amino acids. Germline assignment: CDR1 SQVTM and CDR2 ANQGSEA. J gave up 5 bases and V 4 bases, and 8 bases lay outside the gene matches. In DNA form, the CDR3 reads TGCAGCGTTGGAGGGGGACAGGGATTGGAGACCCAGTACTTC. This translates into CSVGGGQGLETQYF.

This clonotype was seen repeatedly, ten times or more. V usage is TRBV6-6 and J usage is TRBJ1-3, with D uncertain. The CDR3 consists of 14 residues. Trimming removed 7 bases at V and 1 base at J, with 11 bases between. In germline, CDR1 is MNHNY, CDR2 SVGAGI (reference sequence). CDR3 coding DNA: TGTGCCAGCACCACCCCGACATCTGGAAACACCATATATTTT. It specifies CASTTPTSGNTIYF.

This clonotype was seen repeatedly, ten times or more. The chain employs TRBV20-1 and TRBJ1-6; D remains ambiguous. Trimming took 0 bases from V and 4 from J, leaving 13 bases between them. CDR1 and CDR2 (germline): DFQATT, SNEGSKA (reference sequence). The CDR3 spans 16 residues. CDR3 in DNA: TGCAGTGCTAGAGATGCGGGTTCCTCTTATAATTCACCCCTCCACTTT. This gives the protein CSARDAGSSYNSPLHF.

The chain is built from TRBV25-1 and TRBJ1-1, with a tentative D call TRBD1 (5 bases). V shed 7 bases and J shed 6 bases, with 18 bases lying between them. CDR1 and CDR2 (germline): MGHDK, SYGVNS. The CDR3 totals 14 residues. The CDR3 loop reads CASIGTGVNAEAFF. The CDR3 region has the DNA TGTGCCAGCATCGGAACAGGAGTTAACGCTGAAGCTTTCTTT.

This clonotype showed up many times. The genes are TRBV9 and TRBJ2-7; 8 nucleotides match TRBD1. This CDR3 has 15 amino acids. J gave up 5 bases and V 2 bases, and 9 bases lay outside the gene matches. Germline CDR1 is SGDLS and CDR2 is YYNGEE. CDR3 DNA: TGTGCCAGCAGCGTGGCCCCGGACAGGGCCCACGAGCAGTACTTC. This translates into CASSVAPDRAHEQYF.

J is TRBJ2-2 and V is TRBV7-8; 7 bases are shared with TRBD2. J was trimmed by 4 bases and V by 6 bases; bases with no gene match: 11. The CDR3 spans 16 residues. The V gene's germline CDR1 is SGHVS and CDR2 FQNEAQ. The CDR3 reads CASRILSRGITGELFF. Here the CDR3 DNA reads TGTGCCAGCAGAATTCTCTCGCGGGGGATCACCGGGGAGCTGTTTTTT.

The V and J genes are TRBV9 and TRBJ1-2, with D perhaps TRBD1 (5 bases). There are 15 residues in the CDR3. CDR1 and CDR2 (germline): SGDLS, YYNGEE. V lost 0 bases and J lost 0, with 9 bases in between. This CDR3 is CASSVAGTANYGYTF. In nucleotides, the CDR3 is TGTGCCAGCAGCGTAGCCGGGACGGCTAACTATGGCTACACCTTC.

This clonotype was counted many times. The chain recombines TRBV25-1 with TRBJ1-4; D is uncertain. The CDR3 extends over 15 amino acids. CDR1 is MGHDK and CDR2 is SYGVNS in the germline V gene. Between the trimmed V and J ends, which lost 4 bases and 8 bases, there was a span of 17 bases. The CDR3 DNA is TGTGCCAGCAGTGCCCCCGGGAGGACGGGCGAAAAACTGTTTTTT. It codes for CASSAPGRTGEKLFF.

This chain links TRBV29-1 with TRBJ1-1, with D tentatively TRBD1 (6 bases). V was cut by 5 bases and J by 2 bases, with 12 bases left in between. Germline V lookup: CDR1 SQVTM, CDR2 ANQGSEA. This CDR3 contains 13 residues. Here the CDR3 DNA reads TGCAGCGTTACGGGACACCTAAACACTGAAGCTTTCTTT. Protein product: CSVTGHLNTEAFF.

This clonotype was recorded at least ten times. This chain connects TRBV28 to TRBJ1-3; D not resolved. This CDR3 contains 16 residues. V dropped 7 bases and J dropped 4 bases, with 20 bases sitting between them. The V gene's germline CDR1 is MDHEN and CDR2 SYDVKM. The CDR3 sequence: CASTSWRTSPGNTIYF. DNA of the CDR3: TGTGCCAGCACCTCATGGAGGACCTCCCCAGGAAACACCATATATTTT.

J is TRBJ2-3 and V is TRBV19; a possible D gene is TRBD2 (6 bases). V was shortened by 3 bases and J by 1 base, with 20 bases between the two germline ends. Looked up from germline, CDR1 is LNHDA and CDR2 is SQIVND (reference sequence). CDR3 length: 18 amino acids. This CDR3 is CASSIRGTLGFGTDTQYF. In DNA form, the CDR3 reads TGTGCCAGTAGTATTCGGGGGACGTTGGGGTTCGGCACAGATACGCAGTATTTT.

This clonotype was detected many times. Written as DNA, the CDR3 is TGCAGCGTATACAGTGAAAAACTGTTTTTT. This translates into CSVYSEKLFF. The chain employs TRBV29-1 and TRBJ1-4; no clear D. From germline, CDR1 is SQVTM and CDR2 ANQGSEA. CDR3 length equals 10 residues. V shed 6 bases and J shed 7 bases, with 6 bases lying between them.

The chain joins TRBV20-1 to TRBJ2-7; TRBD1 matches at 9 bases. Trimming took 4 bases from V and 3 from J; bases not matched to a gene: 4. The CDR3 runs to 13 residues. Per the germline V gene, CDR1 is DFQATT and CDR2 is SNEGSKA (reference sequence). CDR3 DNA sequence: TGCAGTGCTACACCGGGACAGGGCTACGAGCAGTACTTC. It is translated as CSATPGQGYEQYF.

The chain links TRBV12-3 or TRBV12-4 to TRBJ2-2, with 10 nucleotides matching TRBD2. With V trimmed by 7 bases and J by 5 bases, 4 bases remained unmatched. The CDR3 covers 14 residues. CDR3 region: CASTAGGPTGELFF. The DNA for the CDR3 is TGTGCCAGCACAGCGGGAGGGCCAACCGGGGAGCTGTTTTTT.

This rearrangement joins TRBV15 to TRBJ1-4; TRBD1 is a possible D gene (5 bases). The CDR3 covers 16 residues. In germline, CDR1 is LNHNV, CDR2 YYDKDF (reference sequence). Trimming took off 1 base at V and 5 bases at J, with 14 bases between the two ends. In DNA, the CDR3 is TGTGCCACCAGCAGAGCGGCGGGACTCTGGAATGAAAAACTGTTTTTT. It is translated as CATSRAAGLWNEKLFF.